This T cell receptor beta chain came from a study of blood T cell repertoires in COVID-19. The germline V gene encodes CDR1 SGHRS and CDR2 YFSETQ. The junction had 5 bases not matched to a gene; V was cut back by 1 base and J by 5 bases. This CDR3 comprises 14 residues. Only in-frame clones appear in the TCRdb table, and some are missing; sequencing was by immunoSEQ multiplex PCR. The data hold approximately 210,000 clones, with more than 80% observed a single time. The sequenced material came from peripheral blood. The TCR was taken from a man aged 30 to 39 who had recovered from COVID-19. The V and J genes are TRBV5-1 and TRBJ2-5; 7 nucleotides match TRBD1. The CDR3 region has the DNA TGCGCCAGCAGCTTGACAGGGGTTCGGGAGACCCAGTACTTC. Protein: CASSLTGVRETQYF.